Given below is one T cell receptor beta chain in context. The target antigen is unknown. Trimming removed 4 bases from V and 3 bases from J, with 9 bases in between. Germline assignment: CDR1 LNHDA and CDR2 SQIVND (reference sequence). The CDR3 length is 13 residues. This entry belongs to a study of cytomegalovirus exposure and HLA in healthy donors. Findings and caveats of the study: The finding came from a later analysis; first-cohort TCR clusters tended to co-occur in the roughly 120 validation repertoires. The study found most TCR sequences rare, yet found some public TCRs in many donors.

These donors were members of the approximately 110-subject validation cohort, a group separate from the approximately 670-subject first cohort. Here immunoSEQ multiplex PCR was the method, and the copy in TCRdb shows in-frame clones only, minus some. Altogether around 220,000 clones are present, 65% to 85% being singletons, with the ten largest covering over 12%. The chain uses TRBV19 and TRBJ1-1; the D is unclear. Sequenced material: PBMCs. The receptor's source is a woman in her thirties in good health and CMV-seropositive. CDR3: CASSKEGDTEAFF. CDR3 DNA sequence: TGTGCCAGTAGTAAAGAAGGTGACACTGAAGCTTTCTTT.